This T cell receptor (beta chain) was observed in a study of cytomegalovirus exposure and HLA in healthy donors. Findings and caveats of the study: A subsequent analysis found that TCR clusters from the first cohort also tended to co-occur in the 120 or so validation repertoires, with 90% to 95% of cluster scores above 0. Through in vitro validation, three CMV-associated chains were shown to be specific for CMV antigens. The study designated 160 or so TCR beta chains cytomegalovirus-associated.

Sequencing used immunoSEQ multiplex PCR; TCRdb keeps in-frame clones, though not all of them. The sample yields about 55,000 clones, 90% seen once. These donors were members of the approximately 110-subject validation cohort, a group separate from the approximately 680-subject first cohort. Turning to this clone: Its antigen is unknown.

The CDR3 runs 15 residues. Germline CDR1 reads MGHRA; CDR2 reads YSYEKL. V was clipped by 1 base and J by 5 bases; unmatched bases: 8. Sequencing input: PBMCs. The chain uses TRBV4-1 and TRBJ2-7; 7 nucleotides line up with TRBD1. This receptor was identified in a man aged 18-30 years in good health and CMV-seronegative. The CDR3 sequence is CASSQVGAGGHEQYF. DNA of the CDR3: TGCGCCAGCAGCCAAGTAGGGGCAGGGGGTCACGAGCAGTACTTC.